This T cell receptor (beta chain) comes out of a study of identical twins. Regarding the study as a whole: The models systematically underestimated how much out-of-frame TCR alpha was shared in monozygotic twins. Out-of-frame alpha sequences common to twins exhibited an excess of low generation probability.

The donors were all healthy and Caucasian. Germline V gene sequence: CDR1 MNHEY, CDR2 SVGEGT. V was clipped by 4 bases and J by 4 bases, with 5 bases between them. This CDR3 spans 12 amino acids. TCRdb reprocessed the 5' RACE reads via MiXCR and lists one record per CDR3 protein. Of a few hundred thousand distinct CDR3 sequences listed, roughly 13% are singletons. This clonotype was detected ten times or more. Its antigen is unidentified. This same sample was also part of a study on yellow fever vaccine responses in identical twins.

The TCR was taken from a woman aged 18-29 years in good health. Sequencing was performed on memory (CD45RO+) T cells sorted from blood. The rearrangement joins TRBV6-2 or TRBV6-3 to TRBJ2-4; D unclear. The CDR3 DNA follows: TGTGCCAGCAGTTTCAAGAAAAACATTCAGTACTTC. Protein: CASSFKKNIQYF.